This T cell receptor beta chain was recovered during a study of cytotoxic CD8 clonotypes in ibrutinib-treated CLL. The CDR3 loop spans 14 amino acids. CDR1 and CDR2 (germline): SGHAT, FQNNGV. The V gene lost 5 bases and the J gene lost 2 bases, with 13 bases spanning the gap. Method: immunoSEQ multiplex PCR; TCRdb's copy keeps in-frame clones and lacks some. The table records roughly 23,000 clones, just under 80% of them present only once. Findings and caveats of the study: Contraction or stability on treatment characterized the public clonotypes, which were uncommon.

With regard to this clone: What it binds is unknown.

The chain recombines TRBV11-2 with TRBJ2-7; D is perhaps TRBD1 (5 bases). This clonotype was sampled from a human donor with chronic lymphocytic leukemia. The sequencing used PBMCs, collected before ibrutinib treatment. As DNA, the CDR3 is TGTGCCAGCAGCGTTGCCCAGGGTCCCTACGAGCAGTACTTC. Translating it yields CASSVAQGPYEQYF.